The 2 T cell receptor beta chains below were found in one sample sequenced in a study of blood T cell repertoires in COVID-19. The assay was immunoSEQ multiplex PCR, and TCRdb's table has in-frame clones only and misses some. The repertoire has about 70,000 clones, 78% of them found once; the top ten carry about 14%. The material sequenced was peripheral blood. The receptors shown here come from a human donor in a cohort sampled during active COVID-19.

The chain couples TRBV7-2 to TRBJ2-1; 15 bases are shared with TRBD2. This CDR3 has 20 amino acids. The germline gives CDR1 SGHTA, CDR2 FQGNSA. J was trimmed by 5 bases and V by 0 bases; bases with no gene match: 11. CDR3 in amino acids: CASSLAADFGLAGGNNEQFF. The CDR3 DNA follows: TGTGCCAGCAGCTTAGCTGCCGACTTCGGACTAGCGGGAGGGAACAATGAGCAGTTCTTC. Filled out from reference TRBV7-2 and TRBJ2-1, the complete variable domain reads GAGVSQSPSNKVTEKGKDVELRCDPISGHTALYWYRQSLGQGLEFLIYFQGNSAPDKSGLPSDRFSAERTGGSVSTLTIQRTQQEDSAVYLCASSLAADFGLAGGNNEQFFGPGTRLTVL.

V and J are TRBV6-2 or TRBV6-3 and TRBJ2-5; TRBD1 is a possible D gene (5 bases). The CDR3 spans 13 residues. Trimming pared 1 base from V and 4 bases from J, leaving 7 bases between. The germline gives CDR1 MNHEY, CDR2 SVGEGT. CDR3 in amino acids: CASSYYQGETQYF. Here the CDR3 DNA reads TGTGCCAGCAGTTACTACCAGGGAGAGACCCAGTACTTC.